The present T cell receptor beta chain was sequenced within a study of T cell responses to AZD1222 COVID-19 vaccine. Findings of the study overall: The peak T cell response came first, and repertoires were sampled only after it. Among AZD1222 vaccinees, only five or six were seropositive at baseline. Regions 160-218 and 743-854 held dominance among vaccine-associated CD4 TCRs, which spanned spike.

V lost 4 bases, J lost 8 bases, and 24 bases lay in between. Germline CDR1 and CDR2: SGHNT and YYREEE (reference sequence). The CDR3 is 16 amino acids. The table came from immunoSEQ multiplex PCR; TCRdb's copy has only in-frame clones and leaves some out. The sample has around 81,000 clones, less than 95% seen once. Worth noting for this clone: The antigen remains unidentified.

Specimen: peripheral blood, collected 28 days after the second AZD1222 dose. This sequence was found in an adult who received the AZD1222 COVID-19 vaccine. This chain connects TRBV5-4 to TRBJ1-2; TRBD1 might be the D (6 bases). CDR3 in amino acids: CASSPRGAGRLQGYTF. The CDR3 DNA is TGTGCCAGCAGCCCTAGGGGGGCGGGGAGGCTGCAAGGCTACACCTTC.